This T cell receptor (beta chain) was sequenced during a study of blood T cell repertoires in COVID-19. Across the whole study: Material from acute and convalescent COVID-19 was sourced from the United States, Italy and Spain. The analysed material was cDNA or gDNA that came from T cells, B-cell-depleted T cells, or PBMCs.

In the authors' methods: Amplified reference gene primers provided the basis for estimating nucleated cell counts. Produced via immunoSEQ multiplex PCR; TCRdb's table is partial and in-frame only. Clone size and the V and J calls come from that table; the DNA yielded D and trimming. The profile covers approximately 52,000 clones, with 85% to 95% appearing a single time and 3.1% taken by the ten largest. Germline lookup yields CDR1 LNHNV and CDR2 YYDKDF (reference sequence). V was pared by 1 base and J by 6 bases, with 4 bases of the junction left unmatched. The CDR3 has 14 amino acids. The chain recombines TRBV15 with TRBJ1-2, with 8 nucleotides matching TRBD1. Source material: peripheral blood. The sequence was obtained from a middle-aged man with acute or convalescent COVID-19. CDR3 DNA: TGTGCCACCAGCAGAGGAAACAGGGGGAATGGCTACACCTTC. Translation: CATSRGNRGNGYTF. The complete variable domain, with remaining parts taken from reference TRBV15 and TRBJ1-2, reads DAMVIQNPRYQVTQFGKPVTLSCSQTLNHNVMYWYQQKSSQAPKLLFHYYDKDFNNEADTPDNFQSRRPNTSFCFLDIRSPGLGDTAMYLCATSRGNRGNGYTFGSGTRLTVV.